This T cell receptor (beta chain) emerged from a study of T-cell reconstitution after alpha-beta-depleted transplantation in children. Study outcomes and limitations: From newly produced T cells came most of the T-cell counts and diversity one year after transplant.

This CDR3 has 15 residues. Germline V lookup: CDR1 DFQATT, CDR2 SNEGSKA (reference sequence). V was clipped by 3 bases and J by 1 base, with 15 bases between them. The TCRbeta library incorporated unique molecular identifiers. TCRdb re-analysed the PCR reads in MiXCR, keeping a single row per CDR3 protein. In the table there are 350,000 to 500,000 distinct CDR3 sequences, around two fifths of which are singletons. Remarks on this clonotype: As yet, its antigen is unknown.

The receptor was derived from a girl aged 2-9 years with aplastic anemia, due to receive a stem cell transplant. Sequences were derived from PBMCs, sampled before TCRalphabeta/CD19-depleted stem cell transplant. The rearrangement joins TRBV20-1 to TRBJ2-5, with D possibly TRBD1 on 6 matching bases. CDR3 in amino acids: CSASPIQGLQETQYF. The CDR3 bases are TGCAGTGCTAGCCCTATCCAGGGGCTCCAAGAGACCCAGTACTTC.